This T cell receptor beta chain appears in the sequencing data of a study of cytomegalovirus exposure and HLA in healthy donors. General study results and limits: One later analysis reportedly identified an Asian-associated ancestry cluster that showed fewer N-insertions than the roughly 600-donor mean. Reported findings show TCR beta sequences accurately forecast HLA-A and HLA-B alleles in most subjects.

Points on this clone: Its antigen is as yet unknown.

The study ran its PCR with 60 Vbeta and 13 Jbeta primers. Original processing methods: Unique TCR beta chains numbered approximately 80 million in a later analysis, with approximately 10 million shared. Sequenced by immunoSEQ multiplex PCR; TCRdb stores in-frame clones only, minus some. V and J calls and clone size come straight from that table; D and trimming were deduced from the DNA. The table lists roughly 200,000 clones, roughly 80% of them singletons. The CDR3 extends over 16 amino acids. The germline V gene encodes CDR1 MDHEN and CDR2 SYDVKM. V lost 6 bases to trimming and J lost 0 bases, with 15 bases between them.

The chain links TRBV28 to TRBJ1-3, with D possibly being TRBD1 (6 bases). Source material: PBMCs. The sequence was collected from a woman between 18 and 29 years old in good health and CMV-seronegative. Written as DNA, the CDR3 is TGTGCCAGCAGACAAACGACAGGTTTCTCTGGAAACACCATATATTTT. It encodes CASRQTTGFSGNTIYF.